Listed here is a single T cell receptor beta chain. Original methodology: Nucleated cell counts were estimated from reference gene primer amplification. This table comes from immunoSEQ multiplex PCR, and its TCRdb copy is limited to in-frame clones, with some not included. That table gives V, J and clone size, and the DNA gave D and trimming. The sample contains roughly 290,000 clones, roughly four fifths of which appear only once. This entry belongs to a study of blood T cell repertoires in COVID-19. For the study at large: The United States, Italy and Spain provided the acute and convalescent COVID-19 samples. T cells, B-cell-depleted T cells, or PBMCs provided the cDNA or gDNA that served as material.

Seattle patients were enrolled while actively infected and followed longitudinally. The TCR comes from a person in their 70s with COVID-19, enrolled during active disease. Sample: peripheral blood.

CDR3 sequence reads: CASSVGTGGVDNEQFF. DNA for the CDR3: TGTGCCAGCAGCGTAGGGACAGGGGGGGTCGACAATGAGCAGTTCTTC. J is TRBJ2-1 and V is TRBV9; TRBD1 agrees at 10 bases. Trimming removed 0 bases from V and 5 bases from J; junction bases left unmatched: 5. Germline assignment: CDR1 SGDLS and CDR2 YYNGEE. CDR3 length: 16 amino acids. The full variable domain, rest sourced from reference TRBV9 and TRBJ2-1, is DSGVTQTPKHLITATGQRVTLRCSPRSGDLSVYWYQQSLDQGLQFLIQYYNGEERAKGNILERFSAQQFPDLHSELNLSSLELGDSALYFCASSVGTGGVDNEQFFGPGTRLTVL.